Listed below are T cell receptor beta chains from one sample, sequenced in a study of CD8 T cells in Susac syndrome. TCRdb called the immunoSEQ multiplex PCR reads again in MiXCR, with one record for every CDR3 protein. The sample lists about 250,000 distinct CDR3 sequences, approximately 92% seen once, with approximately 0.072% in the top ten. Source material: CD4+ T cells from PBMCs. The receptors here all came from a human donor with multiple sclerosis. Each CDR3 is given with its conserved first and last residue. The D gene is left open where the match is weak. Clone size, where shown, is once, few, many, or a class for clones that have expanded.

.,TRBV4-1,.,TRBJ2-5,CASSPDGATYGETQYF,TGCGCCAGCAGCCCGGACGGGGCCACCTATGGGGAGACCCAGTACTTC
.,TRBV4-2,.,TRBJ1-2,CASSQVSANYGYTF,TGTGCCAGCAGCCAAGTCTCAGCAAACTATGGCTACACCTTC
few,TRBV6-6,.,TRBJ1-2,CASDNSAGADYGYTF,TGTGCCAGCGATAACAGTGCAGGTGCGGACTATGGCTACACCTTC
.,TRBV19,TRBD1,TRBJ1-5,CASSIIGGQGNQPQHF,TGTGCCAGTAGTATTATAGGGGGCCAGGGCAATCAGCCCCAGCATTTT
.,TRBV15,.,TRBJ1-2,CATSRDRGGFGYTF,TGTGCCACCAGCAGAGATAGGGGGGGGTTTGGCTACACCTTC
once,TRBV15,.,TRBJ2-3,CATSREGGSTDTQYF,TGTGCCACCAGCAGAGAAGGCGGGTCCACAGATACGCAGTATTTT
once,TRBV23-1,TRBD1,TRBJ1-2,CASSQIEDRTNYGYTF,TGCGCCAGCAGTCAAATTGAGGACAGGACAAACTATGGCTACACCTTC
.,TRBV7-9,TRBD2,TRBJ2-3,CATSGTSHTDTQYF,TGTGCCACCTCCGGGACTAGTCACACAGATACGCAGTATTTT
once,TRBV12-3/TRBV12-4,.,TRBJ1-6,CASGGSYNSPLHF,TGTGCCAGCGGGGGCTCCTATAATTCACCCCTCCACTTT
.,TRBV5-1,.,TRBJ1-2,CASSLTNYGYTF,TGCGCCAGCAGCTTGACAAACTATGGCTACACCTTC
.,TRBV5-6,TRBD1,TRBJ2-5,CASSLGGQWQETQYF,TGTGCCAGCAGCTTGGGGGGACAGTGGCAAGAGACCCAGTACTTC
.,TRBV7-9,.,TRBJ2-1,CASSLGVVTGVVDEQFF,TGTGCCAGCAGCTTGGGGGTGGTGACGGGAGTCGTCGATGAGCAGTTCTTC
.,TRBV3-1,TRBD1,TRBJ2-7,CASSQADRAPYEQYF,TGTGCCAGCAGCCAAGCCGACAGGGCCCCCTACGAGCAGTACTTC
once,TRBV20-1,.,TRBJ2-3,CSASPGSTDTQYF,TGCAGTGCCTCACCAGGGAGCACAGATACGCAGTATTTT
.,TRBV5-1,TRBD1,TRBJ2-7,CASSLGDRAHEQYF,TGCGCCAGCAGCTTGGGGGACAGGGCCCACGAGCAGTACTTC
.,TRBV14,TRBD2,TRBJ2-1,CASSQGGGGEYNEQFF,TGTGCCAGCAGCCAAGGCGGGGGTGGGGAATACAATGAGCAGTTCTTC
.,TRBV6-6,.,TRBJ2-1,CASSYSGAGDNEQFF,TGTGCCAGCAGTTACTCGGGGGCGGGGGACAATGAGCAGTTCTTC
.,TRBV7-2,.,TRBJ2-2,CASSFVPGELFF,TGTGCCAGCAGCTTCGTCCCCGGGGAGCTGTTTTTT
.,TRBV5-1,TRBD1,TRBJ1-2,CASSWGQGDGYTF,TGCGCCAGCAGCTGGGGACAGGGTGATGGCTACACCTTC
.,TRBV4-1,.,TRBJ1-1,CASKPQPFNTEAFF,TGCGCCAGCAAACCCCAACCTTTTAACACTGAAGCTTTCTTT
.,TRBV3-1,.,TRBJ1-5,CASSQGALTNQPQHF,TGTGCCAGCAGCCAAGGGGCCCTGACCAATCAGCCCCAGCATTTT
.,TRBV2,.,TRBJ2-3,CASSEWTSRQYF,TGTGCCAGCAGTGAATGGACATCCCGGCAGTATTTT
.,TRBV18,.,TRBJ1-2,CASSQGNALVNDGYTF,TGTGCCAGCTCACAGGGGAACGCATTGGTCAATGATGGCTACACCTTC
.,TRBV20-1,.,TRBJ1-6,CSARDPRGGSPLHF,TGCAGTGCTAGAGATCCCAGGGGAGGTTCACCCCTCCACTTT
.,TRBV6-1,.,TRBJ2-7,CAHGAATYEQYF,TGTGCCCACGGGGCAGCTACCTACGAGCAGTACTTC
.,TRBV5-6,.,TRBJ2-5,CASSAGPRETQYF,TGTGCCAGCAGCGCGGGACCGCGGGAGACCCAGTACTTC
.,TRBV5-6,.,TRBJ2-1,CASSFRGDWYNEQFF,TGTGCCAGCAGCTTCAGGGGGGATTGGTACAATGAGCAGTTCTTC
.,TRBV12-3/TRBV12-4,.,TRBJ1-1,CASSPYRSTEAFF,TGTGCCAGCAGTCCATATAGGAGCACTGAAGCTTTCTTT